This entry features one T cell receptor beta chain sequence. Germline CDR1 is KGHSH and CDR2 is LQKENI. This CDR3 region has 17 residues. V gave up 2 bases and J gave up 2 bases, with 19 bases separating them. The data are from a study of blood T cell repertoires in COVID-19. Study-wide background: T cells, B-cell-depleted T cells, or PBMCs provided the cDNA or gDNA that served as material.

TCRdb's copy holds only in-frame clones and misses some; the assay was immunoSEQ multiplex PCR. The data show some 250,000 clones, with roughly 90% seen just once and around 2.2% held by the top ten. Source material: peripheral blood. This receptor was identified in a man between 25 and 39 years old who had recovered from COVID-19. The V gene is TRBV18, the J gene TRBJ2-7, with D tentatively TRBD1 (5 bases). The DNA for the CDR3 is TGTGCCAGCTCACCAGCCCTAACTGGGAAGGGGACCTACGAGCAGTACTTC. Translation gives CASSPALTGKGTYEQYF.